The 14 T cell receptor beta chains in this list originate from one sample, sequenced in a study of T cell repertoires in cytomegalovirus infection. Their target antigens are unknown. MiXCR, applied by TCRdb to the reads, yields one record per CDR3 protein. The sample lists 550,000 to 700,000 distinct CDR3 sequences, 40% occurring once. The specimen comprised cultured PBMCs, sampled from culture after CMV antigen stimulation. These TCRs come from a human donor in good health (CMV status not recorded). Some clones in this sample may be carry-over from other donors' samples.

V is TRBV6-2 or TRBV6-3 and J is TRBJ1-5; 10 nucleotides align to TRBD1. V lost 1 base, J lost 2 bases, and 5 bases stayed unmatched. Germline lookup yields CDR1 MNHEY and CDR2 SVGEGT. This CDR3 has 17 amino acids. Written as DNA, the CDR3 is TGTGCCAGCAGTTACTTCCAAGGACAGGGGGGCAATCAGCCCCAGCATTTT. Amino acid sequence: CASSYFQGQGGNQPQHF.

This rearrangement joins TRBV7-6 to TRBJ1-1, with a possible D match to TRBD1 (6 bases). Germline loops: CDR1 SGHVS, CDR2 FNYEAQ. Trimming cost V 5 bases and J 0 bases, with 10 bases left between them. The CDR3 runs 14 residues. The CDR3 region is CASSRQEMNTEAFF. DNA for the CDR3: TGTGCCAGCAGCCGACAGGAGATGAACACTGAAGCTTTCTTT. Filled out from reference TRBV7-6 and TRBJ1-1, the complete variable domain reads GAGVSQSPRYKVTKRGQDVALRCDPISGHVSLYWYRQALGQGPEFLTYFNYEAQQDKSGLPNDRFSAERPEGSISTLTIQRTEQRDSAMYRCASSRQEMNTEAFFGQGTRLTVV.

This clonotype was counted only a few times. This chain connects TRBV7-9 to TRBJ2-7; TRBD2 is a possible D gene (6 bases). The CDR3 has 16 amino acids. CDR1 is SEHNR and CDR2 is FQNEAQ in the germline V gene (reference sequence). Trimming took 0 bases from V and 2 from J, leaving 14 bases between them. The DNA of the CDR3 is TGTGCCAGCAGCTTAGCGGTCGGGAGTATCCCCTACGAGCAGTACTTC. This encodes CASSLAVGSIPYEQYF.

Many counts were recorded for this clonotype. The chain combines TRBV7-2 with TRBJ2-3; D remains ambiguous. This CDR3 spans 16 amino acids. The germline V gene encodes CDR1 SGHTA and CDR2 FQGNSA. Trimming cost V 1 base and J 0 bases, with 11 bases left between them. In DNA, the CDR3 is TGTGCCAGCAGCTTAGGGTGGGATTCTAGCACAGATACGCAGTATTTT. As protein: CASSLGWDSSTDTQYF.

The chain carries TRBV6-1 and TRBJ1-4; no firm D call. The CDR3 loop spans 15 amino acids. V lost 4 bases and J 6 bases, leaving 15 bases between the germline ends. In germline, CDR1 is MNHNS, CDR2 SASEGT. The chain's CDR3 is CASSAGRLRDEKLFF. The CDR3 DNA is TGTGCCAGCAGTGCGGGAAGGTTGAGGGATGAAAAACTGTTTTTT.

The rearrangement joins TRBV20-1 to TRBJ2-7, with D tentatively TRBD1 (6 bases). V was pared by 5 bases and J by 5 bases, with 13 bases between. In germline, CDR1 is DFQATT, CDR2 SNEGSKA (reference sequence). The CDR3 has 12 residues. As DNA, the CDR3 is TGCAGTGCTCCGGACCAGGGGCACGAGCAGTACTTC. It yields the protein CSAPDQGHEQYF.

The CDR3 sequence: CASSYVDRSYEQYF. In nucleotides, the CDR3 is TGTGCCAGCAGTTACGTCGACCGGTCCTACGAGCAGTACTTC. The V gene is TRBV6-8, the J gene TRBJ2-7; D is ambiguous. This CDR3 contains 14 residues. CDR1 and CDR2 from the germline V gene are MNHGY and SAAAGT. The V end was cut by 2 bases, the J end by 1 base, with 9 bases between.

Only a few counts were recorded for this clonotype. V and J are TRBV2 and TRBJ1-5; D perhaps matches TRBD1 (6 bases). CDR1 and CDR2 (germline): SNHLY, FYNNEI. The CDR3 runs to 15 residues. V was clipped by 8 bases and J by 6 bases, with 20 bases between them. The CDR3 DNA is TGTGCCAGCGGAGTGGAAGAGGGGGTTGGTCAGCCCCAGCATTTT. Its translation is CASGVEEGVGQPQHF.

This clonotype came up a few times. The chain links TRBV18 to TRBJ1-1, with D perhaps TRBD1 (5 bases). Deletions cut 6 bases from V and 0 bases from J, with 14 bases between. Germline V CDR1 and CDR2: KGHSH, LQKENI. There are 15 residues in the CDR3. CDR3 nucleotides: TGTGCCAGCTCGCCCCTGGGGGGTCTGAACACTGAAGCTTTCTTT. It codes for CASSPLGGLNTEAFF.

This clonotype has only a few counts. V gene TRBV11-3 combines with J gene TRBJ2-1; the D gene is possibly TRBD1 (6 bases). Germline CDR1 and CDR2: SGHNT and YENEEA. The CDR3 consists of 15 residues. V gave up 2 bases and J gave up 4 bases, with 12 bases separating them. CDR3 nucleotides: TGTGCCAGCAGCTTACGGGTAACAGGGTACAATGAGCAGTTCTTC. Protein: CASSLRVTGYNEQFF.

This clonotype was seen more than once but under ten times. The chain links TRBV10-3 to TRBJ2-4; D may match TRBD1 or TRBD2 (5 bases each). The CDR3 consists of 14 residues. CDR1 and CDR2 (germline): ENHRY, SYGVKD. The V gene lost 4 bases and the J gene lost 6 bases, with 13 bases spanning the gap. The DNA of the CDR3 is TGTGCCATCAGTGGAGGGCAGACAGCAAACATTCAGTACTTC. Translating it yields CAISGGQTANIQYF.

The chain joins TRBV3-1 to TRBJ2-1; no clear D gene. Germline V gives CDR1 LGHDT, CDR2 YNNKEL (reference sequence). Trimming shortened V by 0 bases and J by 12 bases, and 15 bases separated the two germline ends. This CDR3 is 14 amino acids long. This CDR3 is CASSQDLGSMTQFF. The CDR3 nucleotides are TGTGCCAGCAGCCAAGATTTGGGTAGCATGACGCAGTTCTTC.

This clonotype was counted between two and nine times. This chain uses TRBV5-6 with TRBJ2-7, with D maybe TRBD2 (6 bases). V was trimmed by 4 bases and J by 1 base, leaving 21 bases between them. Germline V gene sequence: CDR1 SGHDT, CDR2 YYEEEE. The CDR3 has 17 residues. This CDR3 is CASSPFGGTHTSYEQYF. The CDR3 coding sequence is TGTGCCAGCAGCCCGTTCGGAGGGACCCATACTTCCTACGAGCAGTACTTC.

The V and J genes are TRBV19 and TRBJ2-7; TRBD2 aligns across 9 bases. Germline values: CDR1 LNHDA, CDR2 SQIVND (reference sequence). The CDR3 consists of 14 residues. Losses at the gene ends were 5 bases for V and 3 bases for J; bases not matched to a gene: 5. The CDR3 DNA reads TGTGCCAGTAGTGGGACTAGCCTCAGCTACGAGCAGTACTTC. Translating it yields CASSGTSLSYEQYF.